The 11 T cell receptor beta chains presented below share a single source sample, sequenced in a study of T-cell reconstitution after alpha-beta-depleted transplantation in children (dated by TCRdb to 2016 to 2017). Library prep was done by PCR. TCRdb records Illumina HiSeq 2500 as the sequencer. TCR library preparation used molecular barcoding, with unique molecular identifiers applied to normalize quantification of the TCRbeta repertoire. TCRdb reran the public reads through fastp at Q25 and MiXCR, keeping productive beta chains. Every distinct CDR3 protein forms one entry, paired with its most common genes and DNA. The sample table contains about 300,000 distinct CDR3 sequences; only one count was recorded for 10% of them. The ten largest clones capture approximately 7% of the sample. Reading the label with the study, this specimen's treatment or condition is: allogeneic hematopoietic cell transplantation with graft depleted of TCRalphabeta T cells and CD19 B cells.

The sample in question was PBMCs, obtained before TCRalphabeta/CD19-depleted stem cell transplant. These receptors originate from a boy in the first two years of life with acute myeloid leukemia, due to receive a stem cell transplant.

This clonotype appeared many times. The chain couples TRBV7-2 to TRBJ2-1; 8 bases line up with TRBD1. V dropped 4 bases and J dropped 4; count of bases not matched to a gene: 9. The length of the CDR3 is 16 residues. In germline, CDR1 is SGHTA, CDR2 FQGNSA. CDR3 sequence (DNA): TGTGCCAGCAGCTCTCTCGGGACAGGAGAGTACAATGAGCAGTTCTTC. Translation: CASSSLGTGEYNEQFF.

In its sample, this clonotype was seen many times. The genes are TRBV28 and TRBJ2-7; 11 bases line up with TRBD2. The V gene's germline CDR1 is MDHEN and CDR2 SYDVKM. The CDR3 is 15 residues long. J gave up 5 bases and V 6 bases, and 9 bases lay outside the gene matches. CDR3 sequence (DNA): TGTGCCAGCAGCTTTCTTAGCGGGAGGGCCCACGAGCAGTACTTC. Residues: CASSFLSGRAHEQYF. The full variable domain, completed using reference TRBV28 and TRBJ2-7, is DVKVTQSSRYLVKRTGEKVFLECVQDMDHENMFWYRQDPGLGLRLIYFSYDVKMKEKGDIPEGYSVSREKKERFSLILESASTNQTSMYLCASSFLSGRAHEQYFGPGTRLTVT.

With regard to this clonotype: A much larger clone sits a single nucleotide away, making a read error possible. The rearrangement links TRBV6-5 to TRBJ2-7; the match to TRBD2 covers 10 bases. CDR3 length equals 16 residues. Germline V lookup: CDR1 MNHEY, CDR2 SVGAGI. The CDR3 is CDSSYLASGGKGEQYF. The CDR3 nucleotides are TGTGACAGCAGTTACCTGGCTAGCGGGGGCAAGGGCGAGCAGTACTTC.

This clonotype was seen repeatedly, ten times or more. V is TRBV20-1 and J is TRBJ2-3; 16 positions match TRBD2. Germline CDR1 is DFQATT and CDR2 is SNEGSKA (reference sequence). This CDR3 is built from 15 residues. The V gene end was trimmed by 5 bases and the J gene end by 10 bases; junction bases not matched to a gene: 9. CDR3 sequence: CSAEGLAGGRTAQYF. In DNA form, the CDR3 reads TGCAGTGCTGAGGGACTAGCGGGGGGGCGGACTGCGCAGTATTTT.

The V gene is TRBV4-2, the J gene TRBJ1-1; D might be TRBD1 (5 bases). Per germline, CDR1 LGHNA and CDR2 YNFKEQ. CDR3 length: 15 amino acids. Trimming removed 2 bases from V and 0 bases from J, with 10 bases in between. CDR3 sequence (DNA): TGTGCCAGCAGCCAACCGGGACTCCTGAACACTGAAGCTTTCTTT. Amino acid sequence: CASSQPGLLNTEAFF.

The V gene is TRBV7-2, the J gene TRBJ1-2, with 9 positions matching TRBD1. CDR3 size: 15 residues. Trimming removed 0 bases from V and 6 bases from J; junction bases left unmatched: 5. The germline CDR1 and CDR2 sequences are SGHTA and FQGNSA. In nucleotides, the CDR3 is TGTGCCAGCAGCTTAGCCACAGGGGGCGCCCATGGCTACACCTTC. As protein: CASSLATGGAHGYTF.

This clonotype was recorded many times. The V call is TRBV27, the J call TRBJ2-7; D unclear. The CDR3 runs to 13 residues. The V gene lost 5 bases and the J gene lost 3 bases, with 11 bases spanning the gap. CDR1 is MNHEY, CDR2 SMNVEV, per germline (reference sequence). The CDR3 loop reads CASSPRGSYEQYF. For the CDR3, the DNA is TGTGCCAGCAGTCCCAGAGGCAGCTACGAGCAGTACTTC.

This clonotype has at least ten counts. The rearrangement joins TRBV10-3 to TRBJ2-7; TRBD2 agrees at 7 bases. Per germline, CDR1 ENHRY and CDR2 SYGVKD. The CDR3 is 13 amino acids. Germline trimming cut 6 bases from V and 3 bases from J; bases unmatched to any gene: 5. The chain's CDR3 is CAIRAGEYYEQYF. CDR3 nucleotides: TGTGCCATCAGGGCGGGGGAATACTACGAGCAGTACTTC.

This clonotype was seen more than once but under ten times. The V and J genes are TRBV25-1 and TRBJ2-5; TRBD2 matches at 7 bases. Germline lookup yields CDR1 MGHDK and CDR2 SYGVNS. J lost 5 bases, V lost 5 bases, and 11 bases had no gene match. This CDR3 spans 15 amino acids. Written as DNA, the CDR3 is TGTGCCAGCAGTATTGGGGGGGGGAGTCAGGAGACCCAGTACTTC. Translating gives CASSIGGGSQETQYF. The variable domain in full, with the rest retrieved from reference TRBV25-1 and TRBJ2-5, is EADIYQTPRYLVIGTGKKITLECSQTMGHDKMYWYQQDPGMELHLIHYSYGVNSTEKGDLSSESTVSRIRTEHFPLTLESARPSHTSQYLCASSIGGGSQETQYFGPGTRLLVL.

The J gene is TRBJ2-2, the V gene TRBV20-1; 9 bases are a match to TRBD2. The ends lost 6 bases at V and 7 bases at J; junction bases unmatched: 9. The germline CDR1 and CDR2 sequences are DFQATT and SNEGSKA (reference sequence). This CDR3 has 14 amino acids. Here the CDR3 reads CSAVAGGLDGELFF. The DNA of the CDR3 is TGCAGTGCCGTTGCGGGAGGGTTGGACGGGGAGCTGTTTTTT.

Concerning this clonotype: With a much larger clone just one base away, this may be a read error. The genes are TRBV7-9 and TRBJ2-5; no definite D call. Deletions cut 1 base from V and 4 bases from J, with 10 bases between. The CDR3 extends over 14 amino acids. Germline V CDR1 and CDR2: SEHNR, FQNEAQ (reference sequence). The CDR3 DNA follows: TGTGCCAGCAGCTTAGTGCAGAAGGTAGAGACCCAGTACTTC. Translating gives CASSLVQKVETQYF.